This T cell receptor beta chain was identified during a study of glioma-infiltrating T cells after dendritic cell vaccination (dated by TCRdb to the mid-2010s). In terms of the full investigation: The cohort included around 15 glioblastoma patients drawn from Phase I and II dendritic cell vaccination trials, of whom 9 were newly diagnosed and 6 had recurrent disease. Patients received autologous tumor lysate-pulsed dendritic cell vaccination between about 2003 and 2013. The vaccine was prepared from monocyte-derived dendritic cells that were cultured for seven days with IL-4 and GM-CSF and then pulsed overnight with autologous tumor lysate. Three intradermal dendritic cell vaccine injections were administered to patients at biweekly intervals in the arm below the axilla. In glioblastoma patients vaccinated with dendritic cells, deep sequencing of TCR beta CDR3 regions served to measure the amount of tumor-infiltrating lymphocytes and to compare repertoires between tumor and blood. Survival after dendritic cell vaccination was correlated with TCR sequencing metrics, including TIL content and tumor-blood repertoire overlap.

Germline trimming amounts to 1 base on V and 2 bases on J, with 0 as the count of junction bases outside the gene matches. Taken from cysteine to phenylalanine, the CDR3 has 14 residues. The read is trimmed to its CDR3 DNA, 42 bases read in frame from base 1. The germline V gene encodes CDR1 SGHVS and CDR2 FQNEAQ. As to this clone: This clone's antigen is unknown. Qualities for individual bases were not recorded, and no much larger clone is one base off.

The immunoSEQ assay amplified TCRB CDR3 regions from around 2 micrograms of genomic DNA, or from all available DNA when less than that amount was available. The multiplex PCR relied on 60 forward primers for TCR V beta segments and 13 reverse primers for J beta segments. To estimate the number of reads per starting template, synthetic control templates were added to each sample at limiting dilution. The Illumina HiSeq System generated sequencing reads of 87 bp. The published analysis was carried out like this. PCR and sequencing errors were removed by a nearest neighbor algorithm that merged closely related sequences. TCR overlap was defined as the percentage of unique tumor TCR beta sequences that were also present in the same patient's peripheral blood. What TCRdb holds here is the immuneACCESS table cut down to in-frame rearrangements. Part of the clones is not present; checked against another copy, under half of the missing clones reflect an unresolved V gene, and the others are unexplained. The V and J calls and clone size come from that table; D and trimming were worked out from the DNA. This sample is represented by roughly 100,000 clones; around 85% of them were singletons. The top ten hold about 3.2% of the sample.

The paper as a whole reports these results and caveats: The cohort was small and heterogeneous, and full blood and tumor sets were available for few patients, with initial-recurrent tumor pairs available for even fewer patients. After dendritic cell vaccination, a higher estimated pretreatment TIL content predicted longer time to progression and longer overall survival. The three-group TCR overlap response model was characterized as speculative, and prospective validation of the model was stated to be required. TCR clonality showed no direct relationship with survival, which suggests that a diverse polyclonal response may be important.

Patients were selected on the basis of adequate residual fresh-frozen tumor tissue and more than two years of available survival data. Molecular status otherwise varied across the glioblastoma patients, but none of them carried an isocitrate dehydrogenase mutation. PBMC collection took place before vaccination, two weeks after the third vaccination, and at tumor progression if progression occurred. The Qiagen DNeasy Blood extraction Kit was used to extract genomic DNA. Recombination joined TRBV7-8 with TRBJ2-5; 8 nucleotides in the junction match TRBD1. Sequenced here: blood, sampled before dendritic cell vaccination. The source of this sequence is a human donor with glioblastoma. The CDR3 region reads CASSLGQGQETQYF. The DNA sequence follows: TGTGCCAGCAGCTTAGGACAGGGGCAAGAGACCCAGTACTTC.